This T cell receptor (beta chain) emerged from a study of blood T cells in healthy people across ages. This CDR3 spans 16 amino acids. Trimming cost V 1 base and J 4 bases, with 13 bases left between them. Germline V gene lookup returns CDR1 LGHNA and CDR2 YSLEER. A second about 7 to 11 cycle PCR used barcoded and J-beta primers. Each cDNA molecule was tagged by a template-switch adaptor that had 12 random nucleotides. Via MiXCR, TCRdb re-called the 5' RACE reads, giving one row per CDR3 protein. The repertoire has about 1.4 million distinct CDR3 sequences, approximately 63% of them found once; the top ten carry over 6.5%.

The TCR sequence derives from a man between 18 and 35 years old in good health. The specimen sequenced was blood. The chain uses TRBV4-3 and TRBJ1-4; weak D call: TRBD1 (5 bases). CDR3 loop: CASSQGLQVINEKLFF. CDR3 nucleotide sequence: TGCGCCAGCAGCCAAGGACTACAGGTTATTAATGAAAAACTGTTTTTT.